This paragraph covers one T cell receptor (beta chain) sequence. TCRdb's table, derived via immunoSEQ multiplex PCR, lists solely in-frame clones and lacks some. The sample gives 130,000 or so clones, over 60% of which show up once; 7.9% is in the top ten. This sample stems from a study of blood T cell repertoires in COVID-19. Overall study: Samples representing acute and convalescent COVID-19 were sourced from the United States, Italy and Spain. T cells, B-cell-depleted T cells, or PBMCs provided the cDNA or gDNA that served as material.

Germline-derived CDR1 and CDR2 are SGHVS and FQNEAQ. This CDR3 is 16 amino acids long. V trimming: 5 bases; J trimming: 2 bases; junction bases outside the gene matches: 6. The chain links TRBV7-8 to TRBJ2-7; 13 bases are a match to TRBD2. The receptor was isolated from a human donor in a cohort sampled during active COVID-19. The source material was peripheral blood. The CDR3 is CASSPGLAGDPYEQYF. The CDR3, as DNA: TGTGCCAGCAGCCCCGGACTAGCGGGAGATCCCTACGAGCAGTACTTC.